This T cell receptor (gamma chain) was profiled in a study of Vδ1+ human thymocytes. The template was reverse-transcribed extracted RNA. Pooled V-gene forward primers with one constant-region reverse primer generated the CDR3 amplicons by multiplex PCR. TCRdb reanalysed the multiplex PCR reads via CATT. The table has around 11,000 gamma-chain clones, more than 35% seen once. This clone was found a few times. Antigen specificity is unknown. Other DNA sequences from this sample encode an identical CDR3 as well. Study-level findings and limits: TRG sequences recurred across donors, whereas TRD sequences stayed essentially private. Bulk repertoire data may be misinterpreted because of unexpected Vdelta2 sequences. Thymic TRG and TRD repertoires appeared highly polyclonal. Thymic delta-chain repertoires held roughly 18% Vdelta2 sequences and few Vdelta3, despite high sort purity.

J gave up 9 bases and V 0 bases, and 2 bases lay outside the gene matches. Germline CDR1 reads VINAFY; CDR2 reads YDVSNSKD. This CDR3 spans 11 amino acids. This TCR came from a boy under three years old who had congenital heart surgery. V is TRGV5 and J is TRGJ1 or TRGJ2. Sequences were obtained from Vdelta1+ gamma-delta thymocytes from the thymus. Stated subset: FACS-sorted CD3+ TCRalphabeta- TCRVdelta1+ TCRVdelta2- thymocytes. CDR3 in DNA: TGTGCCACCTGGGACAGGCCTAAGAAACTCTTT. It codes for CATWDRPKKLF.